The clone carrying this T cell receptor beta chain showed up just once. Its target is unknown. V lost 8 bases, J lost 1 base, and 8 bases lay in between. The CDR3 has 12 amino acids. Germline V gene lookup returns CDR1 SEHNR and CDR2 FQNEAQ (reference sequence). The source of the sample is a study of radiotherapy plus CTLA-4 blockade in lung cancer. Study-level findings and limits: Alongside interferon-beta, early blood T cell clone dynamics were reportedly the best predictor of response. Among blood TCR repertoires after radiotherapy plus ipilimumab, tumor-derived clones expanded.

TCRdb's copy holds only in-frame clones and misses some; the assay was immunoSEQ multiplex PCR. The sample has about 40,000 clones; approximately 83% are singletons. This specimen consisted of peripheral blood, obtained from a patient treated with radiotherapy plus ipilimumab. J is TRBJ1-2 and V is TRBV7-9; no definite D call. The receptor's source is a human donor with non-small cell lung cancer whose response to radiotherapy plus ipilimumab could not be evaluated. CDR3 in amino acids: CASSGFNYGYTF. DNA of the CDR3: TGTGCCAGCTCCGGGTTTAACTATGGCTACACCTTC.